This T cell receptor beta chain was obtained from a study of blood T cell repertoires in COVID-19. This CDR3 contains 16 residues. Germline CDR1 and CDR2: MNHEY and SVGEGT. Deletions cut 6 bases from V and 0 bases from J, with 17 bases between. The table came from immunoSEQ multiplex PCR; TCRdb's copy has only in-frame clones and leaves some out. There are roughly 150,000 clones in the sample; 80% to 90% occur only once, and roughly 9.8% lies in the top ten. This clone was seen many times. The TCR comes from a woman aged 45-65 years with acute or convalescent COVID-19. Sequenced material: peripheral blood. V gene TRBV6-2 or TRBV6-3 combines with J gene TRBJ1-1; D gene unclear. CDR3 sequence: CASSLITGDVNTEAFF. The CDR3 DNA is TGTGCCAGCAGCTTAATTACCGGGGATGTGAACACTGAAGCTTTCTTT.